This entry lists 17 T cell receptor beta chains sequenced from one sample in a study of T cells after yellow fever vaccination. TCRdb re-called the 5' RACE reads through MiXCR, storing one row per CDR3 protein. The sample includes 55,000 to 70,000 distinct CDR3 sequences, 5% to 8% of them seen just once. The sample consisted of CD8+ T cells sorted from PBMCs, taken about 49 days after the first yellow fever vaccination. The receptors derive from a man between 18 and 29 years old who received the YFV17D yellow fever vaccine.

This clonotype was seen a handful of times. The chain joins TRBV5-1 to TRBJ1-1; D is possibly TRBD1 (6 bases). The CDR3 is 14 residues long. Germline assignment: CDR1 SGHRS and CDR2 YFSETQ. V shed 2 bases and J shed 4 bases, with 12 bases lying between them. CDR3 loop: CASSFGQGFTEAFF. The CDR3 DNA reads TGCGCCAGCAGCTTCGGCCAGGGGTTCACTGAAGCTTTCTTT.

This chain uses TRBV10-3 with TRBJ2-1; tentatively, D is TRBD2 (5 bases). The germline gives CDR1 ENHRY, CDR2 SYGVKD. This CDR3 has 14 amino acids. V was trimmed by 6 bases and J by 8 bases, leaving 17 bases between them. This chain's CDR3 is CAISPGVLCYEQFF. The CDR3 coding sequence is TGTGCCATCAGCCCCGGGGTCCTGTGCTATGAGCAGTTCTTC.

This clonotype was recorded many times. The J gene is TRBJ1-1, the V gene TRBV5-1; D is unclear. The germline V gene encodes CDR1 SGHRS and CDR2 YFSETQ. V lost 4 bases and J 3 bases, leaving 7 bases between the germline ends. The CDR3 covers 12 residues. CDR3 nucleotide sequence: TGCGCCAGCAGCATGGGCGACACTGAAGCTTTCTTT. Its protein product is CASSMGDTEAFF. Together with reference TRBV5-1 and TRBJ1-1, the CDR3 gives the full variable domain: KAGVTQTPRYLIKTRGQQVTLSCSPISGHRSVSWYQQTPGQGLQFLFEYFSETQRNKGNFPGRFSGRQFSNSRSEMNVSTLELGDSALYLCASSMGDTEAFFGQGTRLTVV.

Regarding this clonotype: This sequence may be a read error, since a much larger clone differs from it by one base. The genes are TRBV11-2 and TRBJ2-1; unclear D gene. V was shortened by 4 bases and J by 6 bases, with 10 bases between the two germline ends. Germline lookup yields CDR1 SGHAT and CDR2 FQNNGV. The CDR3 has 13 amino acids. CDR3 residues: CASSSVGFNEQFF. CDR3 DNA: TGTGCCAGCAGCTCAGTAGGGTTCAATGAGCAGTTCTTC.

This clonotype was counted ten times or more. The chain joins TRBV12-3 or TRBV12-4 to TRBJ2-3; the match to TRBD2 covers 9 bases. With 7 bases clipped from V and 2 bases from J, the junction kept 13 bases outside the gene matches. This CDR3 has 17 amino acids. CDR3 coding DNA: TGTGCCAGCACCCCCGCCCCACCTAGCGGGGCCACAGATACGCAGTATTTT. Residues: CASTPAPPSGATDTQYF.

This clonotype was counted many times. The chain carries TRBV27 and TRBJ2-2; D is possibly TRBD1 (5 bases). The V and J ends lost 3 bases and 4 bases respectively, with 12 bases between them. The germline CDR1 and CDR2 sequences are MNHEY and SMNVEV (reference sequence). This CDR3 spans 15 amino acids. The CDR3 DNA sequence: TGTGCCAGCAGTTTTCGACAGAGTAGCACCGGGGAGCTGTTTTTT. This sequence encodes CASSFRQSSTGELFF.

This clonotype was seen repeatedly, ten times or more. This chain connects TRBV6-1 to TRBJ2-7, with a tentative D call TRBD2 (5 bases). The CDR3 is 13 residues long. Germline V lookup: CDR1 MNHNS, CDR2 SASEGT. The germline V and J ends were trimmed by 6 bases and 3 bases, with 12 bases remaining between them. The DNA of the CDR3 is TGTGCCAGCAGCGAACGGGGTTACTACGAGCAGTACGTC. This sequence encodes CASSERGYYEQYV.

V gene TRBV6-5 combines with J gene TRBJ1-2; D is possibly TRBD1 (6 bases). Germline CDR1 reads MNHEY; CDR2 reads SVGAGI. There are 16 residues in the CDR3. V dropped 0 bases and J dropped 1 base, with 12 bases sitting between them. This CDR3 reads CASSYSFPGDNYGYTF. CDR3 DNA: TGTGCCAGCAGTTACTCATTCCCAGGGGATAACTATGGCTACACCTTC.

This clonotype was seen at least ten times. The chain has TRBV5-5 and TRBJ2-1; 7 bases match TRBD1. This CDR3 contains 14 residues. CDR1 is SGHKS, CDR2 YYEKEE, per germline (reference sequence). J was trimmed by 4 bases and V by 4 bases; bases with no gene match: 5. This chain's CDR3 is CASSTGAGYNEQFF. The CDR3 coding sequence is TGTGCCAGCAGCACAGGGGCTGGGTACAATGAGCAGTTCTTC.

This clonotype was seen a handful of times. The chain recombines TRBV5-4 with TRBJ2-1, with TRBD1 as a possible D gene (5 bases). Germline CDR1 is SGHNT and CDR2 is YYREEE (reference sequence). V shed 3 bases and J shed 6 bases, with 13 bases lying between them. The CDR3 has 14 amino acids. The CDR3 DNA reads TGTGCCAGCAGCTACGGACCAGGGATCAATGAGCAGTTCTTC. Protein sequence: CASSYGPGINEQFF.

This clonotype was observed many times. The chain joins TRBV12-3 or TRBV12-4 to TRBJ2-2; 7 bases line up with TRBD1. The CDR3 extends over 18 amino acids. V lost 6 bases to trimming and J lost 1 base; unmatched junction nucleotides: 14. CDR3 in DNA: TGTGCCAGCAGGGGGCCCACGGACAGGTCTTTGAACACCGGGGAGCTGTTTTTT. It specifies CASRGPTDRSLNTGELFF.

This chain connects TRBV24-1 to TRBJ2-7, with TRBD1 as a possible D gene (6 bases). There are 16 residues in the CDR3. V was trimmed by 0 bases and J by 4 bases, leaving 15 bases between them. Germline CDR1 is KGHDR and CDR2 is SFDVKD. The CDR3 loop reads CATSDLDLRQEYEQYF. CDR3 coding DNA: TGTGCCACCAGTGATTTGGATCTTCGACAGGAATACGAGCAGTACTTC.

This chain joins TRBV7-8 and TRBJ2-7; the D gene is possibly TRBD2 (6 bases). Trimming cost V 5 bases and J 3 bases, with 11 bases left between them. CDR1 is SGHVS, CDR2 FQNEAQ, per germline. CDR3 length: 13 residues. The CDR3: CASSPGLLYEQYV. CDR3 bases: TGTGCCAGCAGCCCTGGACTACTCTACGAGCAGTACGTC.

The chain links TRBV19 to TRBJ1-1; 8 bases are shared with TRBD1. J was trimmed by 8 bases and V by 2 bases; bases with no gene match: 10. This CDR3 region has 15 residues. Germline V CDR1 and CDR2: LNHDA, SQIVND (reference sequence). The CDR3 region is CASSIQGQGATEAFF. Here the CDR3 DNA reads TGTGCCAGTAGTATACAGGGGCAGGGGGCTACGGAAGCTTTCTTT.

This clonotype appeared many times. V and J are TRBV6-2 or TRBV6-3 and TRBJ2-7; D gene uncertain. Germline V gives CDR1 MNHEY, CDR2 SVGEGT. This CDR3 is built from 11 residues. Trimming took off 5 bases at V and 4 bases at J, with 6 bases between the two ends. The CDR3: CASSPAYEQYF. CDR3 DNA: TGTGCCAGCAGTCCCGCGTACGAGCAGTACTTC.

This clonotype was detected only a few times. The CDR3 loop reads CASSLLDRELFF. In DNA form, the CDR3 reads TGTGCCAGCAGCTTGCTGGACCGGGAGCTGTTTTTT. The gene calls are TRBV5-4 and TRBJ2-2, with no clear D. This CDR3 region has 12 residues. The germline gives CDR1 SGHNT, CDR2 YYREEE (reference sequence). Trimming removed 1 base from V and 9 bases from J, with 7 bases in between.

This clonotype was seen ten or more times. The V and J genes are TRBV5-6 and TRBJ1-1; a weak D match, TRBD1 (5 bases). Germline V gene sequence: CDR1 SGHDT, CDR2 YYEEEE. This CDR3 is 16 amino acids long. V gave up 0 bases and J gave up 6 bases, with 18 bases separating them. Written as DNA, the CDR3 is TGTGCCAGCAGCTTGGAACGGTACGGGACGCCTGCTGAAGCTTTCTTT. Residues: CASSLERYGTPAEAFF. Supplemented by reference TRBV5-6 and TRBJ1-1, the full variable domain reads DAGVTQSPTHLIKTRGQQVTLRCSPKSGHDTVSWYQQALGQGPQFIFQYYEEEERQRGNFPDRFSGHQFPNYSSELNVNALLLGDSALYLCASSLERYGTPAEAFFGQGTRLTVV.